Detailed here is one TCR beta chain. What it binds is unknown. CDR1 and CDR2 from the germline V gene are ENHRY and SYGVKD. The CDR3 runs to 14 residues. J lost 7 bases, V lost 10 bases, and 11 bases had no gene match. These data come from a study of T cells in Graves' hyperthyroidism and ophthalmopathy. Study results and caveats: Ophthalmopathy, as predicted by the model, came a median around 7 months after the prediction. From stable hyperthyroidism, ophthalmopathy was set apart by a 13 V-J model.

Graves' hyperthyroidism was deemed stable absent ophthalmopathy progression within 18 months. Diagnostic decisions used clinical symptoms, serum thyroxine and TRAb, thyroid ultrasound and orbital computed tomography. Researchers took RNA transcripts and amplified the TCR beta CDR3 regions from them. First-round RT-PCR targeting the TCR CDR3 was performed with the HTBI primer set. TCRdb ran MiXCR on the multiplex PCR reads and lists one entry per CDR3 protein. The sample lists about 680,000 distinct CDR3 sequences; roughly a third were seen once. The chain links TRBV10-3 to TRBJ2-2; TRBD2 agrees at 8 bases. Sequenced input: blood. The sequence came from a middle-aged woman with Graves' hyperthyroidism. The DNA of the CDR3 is TGTGCCAGCAGCCCCCGGGGGGGAGGCGGGGAGCTGTTTTTT. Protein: CASSPRGGGGELFF.